Below, one TCR beta chain is given with its context. In the source study's methods: Amplified reference gene primers provided the basis for estimating nucleated cell counts. Produced via immunoSEQ multiplex PCR; TCRdb's table is partial and in-frame only. V and J calls and clone size are as listed in that table; D and trimming were resolved from the DNA. The repertoire holds 200,000 to 300,000 clones, with approximately 80% as singletons. This entry belongs to a study of blood T cell repertoires in COVID-19. Study-wide context: From T cells, B-cell-depleted T cells, or PBMCs came the material, which was cDNA or gDNA.

Germline V CDR1 and CDR2: LNHDA, SQIVND (reference sequence). Trimming took 3 bases from V and 8 from J; bases not matched to a gene: 3. CDR3 length: 14 amino acids. This TCR was sampled from a woman aged 80 or over with acute or convalescent COVID-19. Sequences were obtained from peripheral blood. The rearrangement joins TRBV19 to TRBJ1-6, with 8 bases that match TRBD1. DNA of the CDR3: TGTGCCAGTAGTATTGACAGGGGTCATTCACCCCTCCACTTT. It is translated as CASSIDRGHSPLHF.